This entry lists 11 T cell receptor beta chains sequenced from one sample in a study of blood T cell repertoires in COVID-19. The table came from immunoSEQ multiplex PCR; TCRdb's copy has only in-frame clones and leaves some out. The repertoire consists of more than 200,000 clones, with about 89% occurring once and the leading ten covering approximately 3.7%. What was sequenced was PBMCs or T cells enriched from blood (not recorded which). The receptors derive from a woman aged 25 to 45 who had recovered from COVID-19.

The chain joins TRBV12-5 to TRBJ1-1, with a tentative D call TRBD1 (6 bases). This CDR3 has 13 residues. Per the germline V gene, CDR1 is LGHNT and CDR2 is FRNRAP. Trimming removed 4 bases from V and 6 bases from J, with 12 bases in between. The DNA of the CDR3 is TGTGCTAGTGGTTCACAGGGTGAGCCTGAAGCTTTCTTT. Its protein is CASGSQGEPEAFF.

The chain has TRBV4-3 and TRBJ1-1; possible D gene TRBD1, 5 bases. This CDR3 spans 13 amino acids. Germline CDR1 LGHNA, CDR2 YSLEER. Trimming cost V 6 bases and J 4 bases, with 12 bases left between them. The CDR3 here is CASRVWGLTEAFF. In DNA form, the CDR3 reads TGCGCCAGCAGGGTGTGGGGCCTCACTGAAGCTTTCTTT.

The gene calls are TRBV28 and TRBJ1-3; D may be TRBD1 (6 bases). The CDR3 sequence is 17 residues long. With 7 bases removed from V and 0 bases from J, the gap between germline ends came to 19 bases. Per germline, CDR1 MDHEN and CDR2 SYDVKM. Written as DNA, the CDR3 is TGTGCCAGCACCAAATTAGGACAGCCGCCCTCTGGAAACACCATATATTTT. It encodes CASTKLGQPPSGNTIYF.

The CDR3 bases are TGTGCCAGCAGCTTAGCGCTGACAGGAGACTATGGCTACACCTTC. Its protein is CASSLALTGDYGYTF. This chain joins TRBV7-2 and TRBJ1-2; weak D call: TRBD1 (6 bases). The CDR3 spans 15 residues. The V and J ends lost 0 bases and 3 bases respectively, with 11 bases between them. Looked up from germline, CDR1 is SGHTA and CDR2 is FQGNSA. Filled out from reference TRBV7-2 and TRBJ1-2, the complete variable domain reads GAGVSQSPSNKVTEKGKDVELRCDPISGHTALYWYRQSLGQGLEFLIYFQGNSAPDKSGLPSDRFSAERTGGSVSTLTIQRTQQEDSAVYLCASSLALTGDYGYTFGSGTRLTVV.

To note about this clone: One junction end does not reproduce the germline sequence, and a read error may be involved. The chain couples TRBV6-2 or TRBV6-3 to TRBJ2-7, with 8 bases lining up with TRBD2. CDR1 MNHEY and CDR2 SVGEGT come from the germline V gene. CDR3 length equals 16 residues. CDR3 in amino acids: CASSPPRGSGSPGGVF. In nucleotides, the CDR3 is TGTGCCAGCAGCCCGCCCCGGGGGAGCGGGAGCCCCGGAGGGGTCTTC.

The chain employs TRBV5-6 and TRBJ1-3; no reliable D call. Germline V lookup: CDR1 SGHDT, CDR2 YYEEEE. This CDR3 is built from 15 residues. V was shortened by 2 bases and J by 3 bases, with 12 bases between the two germline ends. CDR3 bases: TGTGCCAGCAGCTTAAAGTTCGAACATGGAAACACCATATATTTT. Translation: CASSLKFEHGNTIYF.

The V and J genes are TRBV28 and TRBJ2-3; 10 bases map to TRBD2. The J segment lost 4 bases and the V segment lost 4 bases, leaving 11 bases of the junction unmatched. The V gene's germline CDR1 is MDHEN and CDR2 SYDVKM. The CDR3 contains 17 residues. The CDR3 sequence is CASSSWTSGFGADTQYF. The CDR3 DNA reads as TGTGCCAGCAGTTCCTGGACTAGCGGCTTTGGCGCAGATACGCAGTATTTT.

This rearrangement joins TRBV28 to TRBJ1-2, with 7 bases lining up with TRBD1. The CDR3 is 16 residues long. Germline loops: CDR1 MDHEN, CDR2 SYDVKM. Germline trimming cut 5 bases from V and 3 bases from J; bases unmatched to any gene: 12. DNA for the CDR3: TGTGCCAGCAGTACCCACAGGGGAATAGGGCACTATGGCTACACCTTC. Its translation is CASSTHRGIGHYGYTF.

This sequence joins TRBV7-9 and TRBJ2-1, with 11 bases aligning to TRBD2. This CDR3 region has 16 residues. Germline V gives CDR1 SEHNR, CDR2 FQNEAQ (reference sequence). The V segment lost 3 bases and the J segment 9 bases; nucleotides outside the gene matches: 10. The CDR3 DNA is TGTGCCAGCAGCTTTTTACTAGCGGGAGTGGGGGGTGAGCAGTTCTTC. Residues: CASSFLLAGVGGEQFF.

The rearrangement uses TRBV29-1 and TRBJ1-1, with D perhaps matching TRBD1 (5 bases). Looked up from germline, CDR1 is SQVTM and CDR2 is ANQGSEA. The CDR3 consists of 14 residues. Deletions cut 6 bases from V and 3 bases from J, with 17 bases between. In DNA form, the CDR3 reads TGCAGCGTAGTACCTGCAGGGCTCGACACTGAAGCTTTCTTT. Translation: CSVVPAGLDTEAFF.

This chain uses TRBV18 with TRBJ2-7; 7 nucleotides line up with TRBD1. Germline values: CDR1 KGHSH, CDR2 LQKENI. The CDR3 sequence is 14 residues long. J gave up 4 bases and V 1 base, and 4 bases lay outside the gene matches. The CDR3 DNA reads as TGTGCCAGCTCACCACGGGGACAGCAGTACGAGCAGTACTTC. Encoded protein: CASSPRGQQYEQYF.